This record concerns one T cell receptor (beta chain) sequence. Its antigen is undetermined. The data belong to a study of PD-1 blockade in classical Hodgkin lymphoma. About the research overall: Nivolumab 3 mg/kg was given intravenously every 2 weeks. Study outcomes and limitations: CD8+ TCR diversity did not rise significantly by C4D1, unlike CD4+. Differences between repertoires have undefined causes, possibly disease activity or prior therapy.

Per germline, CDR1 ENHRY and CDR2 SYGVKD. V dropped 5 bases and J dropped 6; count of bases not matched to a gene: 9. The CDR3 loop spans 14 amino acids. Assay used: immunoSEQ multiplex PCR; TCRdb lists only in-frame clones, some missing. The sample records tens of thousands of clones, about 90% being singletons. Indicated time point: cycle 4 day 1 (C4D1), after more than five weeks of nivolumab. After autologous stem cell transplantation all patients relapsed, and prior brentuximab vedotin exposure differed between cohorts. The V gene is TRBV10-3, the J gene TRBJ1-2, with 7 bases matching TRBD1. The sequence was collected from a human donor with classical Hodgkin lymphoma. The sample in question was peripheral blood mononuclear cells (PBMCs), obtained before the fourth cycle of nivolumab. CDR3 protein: CAISLHRQGDGYTF. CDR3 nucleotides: TGTGCCATCAGTTTACACCGACAGGGAGATGGCTACACCTTC.